A selection of T cell receptor beta chains follows, all from one sample in a study of blood T cell repertoires in COVID-19. Libraries were prepared by immunoSEQ multiplex PCR; TCRdb keeps only in-frame clonotypes and omits some of them. The data hold roughly 100,000 clones, with roughly 80% observed a single time. The sample comprised peripheral blood. These receptors were collected from a woman aged 80 or older with acute or convalescent COVID-19. Each CDR3 is given with its conserved first and last residue. D genes are given only for firm matches. Size tells how often a clone was seen (once, few, many) or the class of an expanded clone, and some rows leave it out.

clone_size j_call v_call d_call cdr3_nt cdr3_aa
NA TRBJ2-5 TRBV6-5 NA TGTGCCAGCAGTTCTCGAAACAGGGAGGGGGAGACCCAGTACTTC CASSSRNREGETQYF
NA TRBJ2-1 TRBV5-4 NA TGTGCCAGCAGCCCCTACGGCTCCTACAATGAGCAGTTCTTC CASSPYGSYNEQFF
NA TRBJ1-6 TRBV11-2 NA TGTGCCAGCAGCGCTATTAATAATTCACCCCTCCACTTT CASSAINNSPLHF
few TRBJ1-1 TRBV5-1 NA TGCGCCAGCAGCCTTATGCAGGGTGAAGCTTTCTTT CASSLMQGEAFF
NA TRBJ2-5 TRBV7-2 TRBD2 TGTGCCAGCAGCCCTGGACTAGCGGGAGCCCAAGAGACCCAGTACTTC CASSPGLAGAQETQYF
many TRBJ2-1 TRBV11-3 NA TGTGCCAGCAAAGCGGGCTCCTACAATGAGCAGTTCTTC CASKAGSYNEQFF
NA TRBJ2-5 TRBV7-2 NA TGTGCCAGCAGCTTTACAGGGATGCAAGAGACCCAGTACTTC CASSFTGMQETQYF
NA TRBJ2-5 TRBV7-2 NA TGTGCCAGCAGAAGTGGGCGGGGACAAGAGACCCAGTACTTC CASRSGRGQETQYF
NA TRBJ2-3 TRBV19 NA TGTGCCAGTAGTATAGCCTGGCCAGATACGCAGTATTTT CASSIAWPDTQYF
NA TRBJ1-2 TRBV9 NA TGTGCCAGCAGCGTAGGTCTGGGACAAGAAGGTGGCTACACCTTC CASSVGLGQEGGYTF
NA TRBJ1-3 TRBV9 NA TGTGCCAGCAGCGTAGCCGGTGCCCTCTCTGGAAACACCATATATTTT CASSVAGALSGNTIYF
NA TRBJ2-1 TRBV15 NA TGTGCCACCAGCAGGGAAACAGGGAGGCAGTTCTTC CATSRETGRQFF
few TRBJ1-5 TRBV5-1 TRBD1 TGCGCCAGCAGCTTAGACGGACAGGGGGACAATCAGCCCCAGCATTTT CASSLDGQGDNQPQHF
NA TRBJ1-2 TRBV12-3/TRBV12-4 NA TGTGCCAGCAGTTTTAGGCAGGCCTATGGCTACACCTTC CASSFRQAYGYTF
NA TRBJ1-4 TRBV7-9 NA TGTGCCAGCAGAGAGGTTGCAACTAATGAAAAACTGTTTTTT CASREVATNEKLFF
NA TRBJ2-1 TRBV5-4 TRBD2 TGTGCCAGCAGTCAGGGACTAGCGAGTTTCGATGAGCAGTTCTTC CASSQGLASFDEQFF
NA TRBJ1-5 TRBV5-6 TRBD1 TGTGCCAGCAGCTTGGCCGGGACAGGGGGCACCCAGCCCCAGCATTTT CASSLAGTGGTQPQHF
NA TRBJ2-5 TRBV10-1 TRBD2 TGCGCCAGCAGACCTGGACTAGCGGGAGGATTGGAGACCCAGTACTTC CASRPGLAGGLETQYF
NA TRBJ2-6 TRBV18 TRBD2 TGTGCCAGCTCACTAAGCGGGAGCTCTGGGGCCAACGTCCTGACTTTC CASSLSGSSGANVLTF
once TRBJ2-7 TRBV10-3 TRBD2 TGTGCCATTTCCGGGGGAGGGACCTCCTACGAGCAGTACTTC CAISGGGTSYEQYF
NA TRBJ2-2 TRBV5-1 TRBD2 TGCGCCAGCAGCTTGGGGGACTACCGCACCGGGGAGCTGTTTTTT CASSLGDYRTGELFF
many TRBJ2-3 TRBV24-1 NA TGTGCCACCAGTGATTTGCGAGCCGGCACAGATACGCAGTATTTT CATSDLRAGTDTQYF
NA TRBJ2-3 TRBV5-1 NA TGCGCCAGCAGCTTGGGACAGGAGGGCACAGATACGCAGTATTTT CASSLGQEGTDTQYF
NA TRBJ1-1 TRBV6-5 TRBD1 TGTGCCAGCATCCGGACAGGGGGGGGGACTGAAGCTTTCTTT CASIRTGGGTEAFF
once TRBJ2-7 TRBV19 NA TGTGCCAGTAGTATAGGTGATAGCCTATCCTACGAGCAGTACTTC CASSIGDSLSYEQYF
NA TRBJ2-7 TRBV3-1/TRBV3-2 TRBD2 TGTGCCAGCAGCCACTCTAGCGGGGACGAGCAGTACTTC CASSHSSGDEQYF
NA TRBJ2-7 TRBV3-1/TRBV3-2 NA TGTGCCAGCAGCCAAGGTAAAGGTAAGGGACTGTACGAGCAGTACTTC CASSQGKGKGLYEQYF
once TRBJ1-1 TRBV14 NA TGTGCCAGCAGCCAAGCACCGGGGAACACTGAAGCTTTCTTT CASSQAPGNTEAFF
NA TRBJ2-4 TRBV19 NA TGTGCCAGTAGTAACCAGGGTGGCAAAAACATTCAGTACTTC CASSNQGGKNIQYF
NA TRBJ1-1 TRBV6-6 TRBD1 TGTGCCAGCAGACGGTCGGGACAGGCTCCGAACACTGAAGCTTTCTTT CASRRSGQAPNTEAFF
NA TRBJ1-1 TRBV2 NA TGTGCCAGCAGGGGGGACACCAAGAACACTGAAGCTTTCTTT CASRGDTKNTEAFF
NA TRBJ2-5 TRBV5-1 TRBD1 TGCGCCAGCAGCTCTATGACAGGGGAAGAGACCCAGTACTTC CASSSMTGEETQYF
once TRBJ1-5 TRBV14 NA TGTGCCAGCAGCCAAGTAGGAGACAATCAGCCCCAGCATTTT CASSQVGDNQPQHF